This T cell receptor (beta chain) is from a study of control samples from healthy donors and cancer patients. The assay was immunoSEQ multiplex PCR, and TCRdb's table has in-frame clones only and misses some. The data hold about 410,000 clones, with more than 80% observed a single time. With regard to this clone: The junction departs from the called germline gene at one end, perhaps through a read error.

CDR1 and CDR2 from the germline V gene are MDHEN and SYDVKM. The CDR3 runs to 12 residues. The chain combines TRBV28 with TRBJ1-2; D remains unclear. Material: PBMCs. The sequence came from a middle-aged man with head and neck cancer. The CDR3 sequence is CASRSRTYAYTF. In DNA, the CDR3 is TGTGCCAGCAGATCCCGGACCTATGCCTACACCTTC.